Shown below are 21 T cell receptor beta chains from a single sample sequenced in a study of T-cell memory formation after mild COVID-19. MiXCR was run by TCRdb on the 5' RACE reads, yielding one entry per CDR3 protein. The sample comprises 400,000 to 500,000 distinct CDR3 sequences, 20% of which are singletons, and around 9.2% rests with the top ten. The material sequenced was PBMCs or a T cell subset sorted from them (not recorded which). The receptors come from an adult woman who had mild COVID-19 (a few samples of this study predate the infection). Cell type and time point are not known.

The V and J genes are TRBV19 and TRBJ1-5; D is undetermined. Between the trimmed V and J ends, which lost 6 bases and 1 base, there was a span of 19 bases. The V gene's germline CDR1 is LNHDA and CDR2 SQIVND (reference sequence). The CDR3 has 17 residues. CDR3 bases: TGTGCCAGTAGGGAGCTTGCAGCCCCCCCAAGCAATCAGCCCCAGCATTTT. Its protein is CASRELAAPPSNQPQHF.

V and J are TRBV20-1 and TRBJ2-7; TRBD1 matches 7 bases. V lost 5 bases, J lost 6 bases, and 13 bases stayed unmatched. There are 14 residues in the CDR3. Looked up from germline, CDR1 is DFQATT and CDR2 is SNEGSKA (reference sequence). Here the CDR3 DNA reads TGCAGTGCTGTTACAGGGGACGTTTCTGCCGAGCAGTACTTC. Translation gives CSAVTGDVSAEQYF.

V and J are TRBV25-1 and TRBJ1-1, with a weak D call TRBD1 (5 bases). Per germline, CDR1 MGHDK and CDR2 SYGVNS. The CDR3 sequence is 13 residues long. The V end was cut by 3 bases, the J end by 4 bases, with 9 bases between. The CDR3 DNA reads as TGTGCCAGCAGTGACGGGGGAGCCACTGAAGCTTTCTTT. As protein: CASSDGGATEAFF.

This clonotype was found a few times. The J gene is TRBJ2-3, the V gene TRBV6-5; D is unresolved. The V gene lost 0 bases and the J gene lost 3 bases, with 4 bases spanning the gap. This CDR3 has 13 amino acids. In germline, CDR1 is MNHEY, CDR2 SVGAGI. The CDR3 protein is CASSYSVTDTQYF. CDR3 bases: TGTGCCAGCAGTTACTCGGTGACAGATACGCAGTATTTT.

The chain employs TRBV6-1 and TRBJ1-2; no definite D call. The germline V gene encodes CDR1 MNHNS and CDR2 SASEGT. The CDR3 spans 13 residues. Between the trimmed V and J ends, which lost 2 bases and 0 bases, there was a span of 4 bases. CDR3 DNA sequence: TGTGCCAGCAGTGAAACATCTAACTATGGCTACACCTTC. Its translation is CASSETSNYGYTF.

This sequence joins TRBV10-3 and TRBJ2-4; D perhaps matches TRBD1 (6 bases). Germline V gene data show CDR1 as ENHRY and CDR2 as SYGVKD. V lost 2 bases and J lost 5, with 13 bases in between. This CDR3 is 15 amino acids long. CDR3 sequence reads: CAISEGGLAENIQYF. CDR3 coding DNA: TGTGCCATCAGTGAGGGGGGCCTTGCCGAAAACATTCAGTACTTC.

In DNA, the CDR3 is TGCAGTGCTTCTCTTCGGAGGGAGAAATCCCCAGATACGCAGTATTTT. Translating it yields CSASLRREKSPDTQYF. This rearrangement joins TRBV20-1 to TRBJ2-3, with a tentative D call TRBD2 (6 bases). The germline V and J ends were trimmed by 5 bases and 4 bases, with 22 bases remaining between them. CDR3 length equals 16 residues. The germline gives CDR1 DFQATT, CDR2 SNEGSKA (reference sequence).

The rearrangement links TRBV5-4 to TRBJ1-1, with D tentatively TRBD1 (6 bases). Germline-derived CDR1 and CDR2 are SGHNT and YYREEE (reference sequence). CDR3 length: 13 residues. The V end was cut by 4 bases, the J end by 6 bases, with 13 bases between. CDR3 sequence (DNA): TGTGCCAGCAGCCTGGAGGGGGATCCTGAAGCTTTCTTT. It encodes CASSLEGDPEAFF.

This clonotype showed up just a few times. The V and J genes are TRBV6-2 or TRBV6-3 and TRBJ2-5; unclear D gene. V lost 6 bases and J 5 bases, leaving 10 bases between the germline ends. The germline gives CDR1 MNHEY, CDR2 SVGEGT. There are 12 residues in the CDR3. CDR3 bases: TGTGCCAGCAGCCTCCGGGCGGAGACCCAGTACTTC. Protein sequence: CASSLRAETQYF.

For this clonotype: Its ends do not fully match the called genes, so a read error is possible. The chain combines TRBV12-3 or TRBV12-4 with TRBJ2-7; 10 bases line up with TRBD1. This CDR3 spans 13 amino acids. CDR3 residues: CASRRTGGYEQYF. The CDR3 nucleotides read TGCGCCAGCAGAAGGACAGGGGGCTACGAGCAGTACTTC.

V gene TRBV9 combines with J gene TRBJ2-1; D is unresolved. The ends were cut back, 1 base at V and 5 bases at J, with 7 bases in the middle. The length of the CDR3 is 13 residues. Germline V lookup: CDR1 SGDLS, CDR2 YYNGEE. The CDR3 DNA reads as TGTGCCAGCAGCGTAAGTGGAGACAATGAGCAGTTCTTC. It specifies CASSVSGDNEQFF.

The J gene is TRBJ1-1, the V gene TRBV4-1, with D hard to call. The germline CDR1 and CDR2 sequences are MGHRA and YSYEKL. Trimming took off 0 bases at V and 5 bases at J, with 10 bases between the two ends. This CDR3 contains 14 residues. The CDR3 is CASSQERLGTEAFF. For the CDR3, the DNA is TGCGCCAGCAGCCAAGAGAGGCTGGGAACTGAAGCTTTCTTT.

This chain uses TRBV11-3 with TRBJ2-7, with 12 bases identical to TRBD1. In germline, CDR1 is SGHNT, CDR2 YENEEA. CDR3 length equals 15 residues. V was pared by 3 bases and J by 2 bases, with 2 bases of the junction left unmatched. CDR3 sequence: CASSFRDRGPYEQYF. CDR3 bases: TGTGCCAGCAGCTTCCGGGACAGGGGGCCCTACGAGCAGTACTTC.

This clonotype occurred a few times. The genes are TRBV20-1 and TRBJ2-7; TRBD1 matches 7 bases. Germline loops: CDR1 DFQATT, CDR2 SNEGSKA (reference sequence). V shed 5 bases, J shed 4 bases, and the junction held 5 bases outside the gene matches. The CDR3 extends over 12 amino acids. CDR3 protein: CSADTGVYEQYF. CDR3 nucleotides: TGCAGTGCTGACACAGGGGTGTACGAGCAGTACTTC.

This clonotype ranks as large (0.1 to 1%). The chain uses TRBV12-3 or TRBV12-4 and TRBJ2-7; a weak D match, TRBD1 (5 bases). The V gene lost 1 base and the J gene lost 2 bases, with 6 bases spanning the gap. The CDR3 is 13 residues long. DNA for the CDR3: TGTGCCAGCAGTTTAGTGGACACCTACGAGCAGTACTTC. It translates to CASSLVDTYEQYF.

V gene TRBV20-1 combines with J gene TRBJ2-2; TRBD2 matches 12 bases. J lost 5 bases, V lost 6 bases, and 10 bases had no gene match. CDR3 length equals 16 residues. The germline gives CDR1 DFQATT, CDR2 SNEGSKA (reference sequence). The CDR3 nucleotides read TGCAGTGCAAGAAACCCGGGGACTAGCGGGACCGGGGAGCTGTTTTTT. Its protein is CSARNPGTSGTGELFF.

The chain joins TRBV18 to TRBJ2-7; TRBD2 matches at 12 bases. Germline CDR1 KGHSH, CDR2 LQKENI. There are 15 residues in the CDR3. Trimming removed 0 bases from V and 4 bases from J; junction bases left unmatched: 1. The chain's CDR3 is CASSPPTSGRYEQYF. The CDR3 DNA reads TGTGCCAGCTCACCACCCACTAGCGGGAGGTACGAGCAGTACTTC.

The chain links TRBV7-7 to TRBJ2-3, with 8 bases that match TRBD1. The CDR3 totals 13 residues. CDR1 and CDR2 (germline): SSHAT, FNYEAQ (reference sequence). V lost 5 bases to trimming and J lost 5 bases; unmatched junction nucleotides: 3. Here the CDR3 reads CASSADRGDTQYF. CDR3 nucleotide sequence: TGTGCCAGCAGCGCAGACAGGGGAGATACGCAGTATTTT.

This clonotype was observed a handful of times. The J gene is TRBJ2-1, the V gene TRBV5-6, with D uncertain. Germline lookup yields CDR1 SGHDT and CDR2 YYEEEE. The CDR3 length is 13 residues. The ends were cut back, 2 bases at V and 13 bases at J, with 16 bases in the middle. Here the CDR3 reads CASSFPPGSVQFF. The CDR3 DNA follows: TGTGCCAGCAGCTTTCCACCAGGTTCGGTCCAGTTCTTC.

The chain joins TRBV15 to TRBJ2-5; TRBD1 matches at 7 bases. The germline V gene has CDR1 LNHNV and CDR2 YYDKDF (reference sequence). The CDR3 consists of 14 residues. Trimming removed 5 bases from V and 7 bases from J; junction bases left unmatched: 10. The CDR3 loop reads CATSGSDRPRTQYF. The CDR3 DNA reads TGTGCCACCAGCGGATCGGACAGGCCTAGGACCCAGTACTTC. The full variable domain, rest sourced from reference TRBV15 and TRBJ2-5, is DAMVIQNPRYQVTQFGKPVTLSCSQTLNHNVMYWYQQKSSQAPKLLFHYYDKDFNNEADTPDNFQSRRPNTSFCFLDIRSPGLGDTAMYLCATSGSDRPRTQYFGPGTRLLVL.

The V and J genes are TRBV7-6 and TRBJ2-7, with D possibly TRBD2 on 6 matching bases. V lost 5 bases and J lost 5, with 13 bases in between. The germline gives CDR1 SGHVS, CDR2 FNYEAQ. This CDR3 contains 13 residues. The chain's CDR3 is CASSRGPGDEQYF. CDR3 bases: TGTGCCAGCAGCCGGGGTCCGGGGGACGAGCAGTACTTC. Using reference TRBV7-6 and TRBJ2-7 for the parts outside the CDR3, the full variable domain is GAGVSQSPRYKVTKRGQDVALRCDPISGHVSLYWYRQALGQGPEFLTYFNYEAQQDKSGLPNDRFSAERPEGSISTLTIQRTEQRDSAMYRCASSRGPGDEQYFGPGTRLTVT.